Each of the 18 T cell receptor beta chains below was sequenced from the same sample in a study of blood T cells in healthy people across ages. Primers used in a second PCR of roughly 7 to 11 cycles were a sample-barcoded 5' primer and a J-beta primer mix. One entry per CDR3 protein results from TCRdb running MiXCR on the 5' RACE reads. The sample lists more than 650,000 distinct CDR3 sequences, 20% to 25% occurring once. The sample taken for sequencing was blood. The receptors come from a man aged 65 to 85 in good health.

This clonotype was found once. V is TRBV12-3 or TRBV12-4 and J is TRBJ2-5, with 7 bases lining up with TRBD2. The J call is doubtful: the DNA matches TRBJ2-1 better. This CDR3 comprises 14 residues. The CDR3 is CASTPASGNNEQFF. The DNA for the CDR3 is TGTGCCAGCACCCCGGCTAGCGGAAACAATGAGCAGTTCTTC.

This sequence joins TRBV6-5 and TRBJ1-5, with a tentative D call TRBD1 (6 bases). This CDR3 has 15 amino acids. Per the germline V gene, CDR1 is MNHEY and CDR2 is SVGAGI. V lost 4 bases to trimming and J lost 5 bases, with 15 bases between them. This chain's CDR3 is CASSWRQVSDQPQHF. As DNA, the CDR3 is TGTGCCAGCAGTTGGAGACAGGTCAGTGATCAGCCCCAGCATTTT.

J is TRBJ2-1 and V is TRBV14, with 11 bases lining up with TRBD1. This CDR3 region has 15 residues. V dropped 7 bases and J dropped 6; count of bases not matched to a gene: 8. Germline lookup yields CDR1 SGHDN and CDR2 FVKESK. In DNA, the CDR3 is TGTGCCAGCACGGGGACAGGGGGTTTCGGCAATGAGCAGTTCTTC. Its protein product is CASTGTGGFGNEQFF.

V is TRBV6-6 and J is TRBJ2-5; TRBD1 agrees at 9 bases. The junction had 13 bases not matched to a gene; V was cut back by 6 bases and J by 5 bases. This CDR3 has 16 amino acids. CDR1 is MNHNY, CDR2 SVGAGI, per germline (reference sequence). CDR3 sequence reads: CASSRRDRDVRETQYF. The CDR3 DNA sequence: TGTGCCAGCAGCCGCCGGGACAGGGACGTCCGGGAGACCCAGTACTTC.

This rearrangement joins TRBV9 to TRBJ2-2; no reliable D call. Trimming removed 0 bases at V and 2 bases at J, with 8 bases between. There are 15 residues in the CDR3. Per germline, CDR1 SGDLS and CDR2 YYNGEE. The CDR3 reads CASSVVPGNTGELFF. Written as DNA, the CDR3 is TGTGCCAGCAGCGTAGTTCCGGGTAACACCGGGGAGCTGTTTTTT. Based on the CDR3 plus reference TRBV9 and TRBJ2-2, the full variable domain is DSGVTQTPKHLITATGQRVTLRCSPRSGDLSVYWYQQSLDQGLQFLIQYYNGEERAKGNILERFSAQQFPDLHSELNLSSLELGDSALYFCASSVVPGNTGELFFGEGSRLTVL.

The CDR3 spells CASRLQGKGEDEKLFF. DNA of the CDR3: TGTGCCAGCAGACTCCAGGGGAAGGGTGAAGATGAAAAACTGTTTTTT. The chain couples TRBV6-5 to TRBJ1-4; D may be TRBD1 (6 bases). The CDR3 loop spans 16 amino acids. Germline V gene sequence: CDR1 MNHEY, CDR2 SVGAGI. Trimming pared 6 bases from V and 6 bases from J, leaving 20 bases between.

The rearrangement uses TRBV4-3 and TRBJ1-2, with 9 bases aligning to TRBD1. J gave up 5 bases and V 4 bases, and 8 bases lay outside the gene matches. This CDR3 comprises 15 residues. The germline CDR1 and CDR2 sequences are LGHNA and YSLEER. CDR3 protein: CASSPTGGNLYGYTF. DNA for the CDR3: TGCGCCAGCAGCCCGACAGGGGGTAATCTATATGGCTACACCTTC.

The chain couples TRBV19 to TRBJ1-1; 9 bases align to TRBD1. With 4 bases clipped from V and 4 bases from J, the junction kept 7 bases outside the gene matches. The CDR3 is made up of 15 amino acids. Germline assignment: CDR1 LNHDA and CDR2 SQIVND (reference sequence). The CDR3 protein is CASSSRDRAVTEAFF. In DNA form, the CDR3 reads TGTGCCAGTAGTAGTCGGGACAGGGCTGTCACTGAAGCTTTCTTT.

This clonotype was seen a handful of times. This chain joins TRBV29-1 and TRBJ2-2, with a weak D call TRBD2 (5 bases). Per germline, CDR1 SQVTM and CDR2 ANQGSEA. Between the trimmed V and J ends, which lost 1 base and 8 bases, there was a span of 11 bases. The CDR3 spans 13 residues. The CDR3 protein is CSVEGVVAGELFF. CDR3 sequence (DNA): TGCAGCGTTGAAGGTGTCGTAGCGGGGGAGCTGTTTTTT.

This clonotype was seen at least ten times. The chain recombines TRBV29-1 with TRBJ1-2; TRBD1 might be the D (6 bases). Germline assignment: CDR1 SQVTM and CDR2 ANQGSEA. The CDR3 is 14 amino acids. Trimming removed 4 bases at V and 4 bases at J, with 16 bases between. The CDR3 DNA follows: TGCAGCGTTGCCGGTCAGGGGACTCTCTATGGCTACACCTTC. Protein sequence: CSVAGQGTLYGYTF.

V is TRBV6-2 or TRBV6-3 and J is TRBJ2-1; 8 nucleotides align to TRBD2. The germline gives CDR1 MNHEY, CDR2 SVGEGT. Trimming removed 5 bases from V and 1 base from J; junction bases left unmatched: 7. The CDR3 is 16 amino acids. CDR3 DNA: TGTGCCAGCAGTGATCCAGCGGGAGCGTCCTACAATGAGCAGTTCTTC. Protein product: CASSDPAGASYNEQFF.

This clonotype has more than one count but fewer than ten. Here the CDR3 omits its conserved ending phenylalanine or tryptophan, so a read error is the likely source. CDR3 coding DNA: TGTGCCAGCAGTGGACTAGCGGGGGGGCACGAGCAGTACTAC. Its translation is CASSGLAGGHEQYY. The chain joins TRBV2 to TRBJ2-5, with 14 bases fitting TRBD2. Matching the DNA end better, TRBJ2-7 makes the J call doubtful. Germline V gene sequence: CDR1 SNHLY, CDR2 FYNNEI. This CDR3 is built from 14 residues.

In its sample, this clonotype was seen a few times. The chain links TRBV23-1 to TRBJ2-3; TRBD1 matches 8 bases. TRBV23-1 is noted as an ORF with a role that remains uncertain. The CDR3 has 13 residues. Losses at the gene ends were 6 bases for V and 3 bases for J; bases not matched to a gene: 2. CDR3 coding DNA: TGCGCCAGCAGGGACAGGGTGACAGATACGCAGTATTTT. Its protein product is CASRDRVTDTQYF.

The table lists this clonotype with a few counts. The chain's CDR3 is CASSETSGSANNEQFF. As DNA, the CDR3 is TGCGCCAGCAGCGAAACTAGCGGGAGCGCCAACAATGAGCAGTTCTTC. This rearrangement joins TRBV5-1 to TRBJ2-1, with 11 bases matching TRBD2. Unmatched junction bases numbered 8, after V lost 4 bases and J lost 5 bases. CDR3 length equals 16 residues. Germline V lookup: CDR1 SGHRS, CDR2 YFSETQ. Looking up the rest from reference TRBV5-1 and TRBJ2-1 gives the full variable domain: KAGVTQTPRYLIKTRGQQVTLSCSPISGHRSVSWYQQTPGQGLQFLFEYFSETQRNKGNFPGRFSGRQFSNSRSEMNVSTLELGDSALYLCASSETSGSANNEQFFGPGTRLTVL.

The chain combines TRBV21-1 with TRBJ2-7; the table's D call, TRBD1, has no DNA check behind it. TRBV21-1 is noted as a pseudogene. The CDR3 totals 12 residues. The CDR3 sequence is CAIGGYSYEQYV. The CDR3 region has the DNA TGTGCCATCGGGGGGTACTCCTACGAGCAGTACGTC.

The genes are TRBV14 and TRBJ1-2, with D unclear. Germline CDR1 is SGHDN and CDR2 is FVKESK. V lost 8 bases to trimming and J lost 5 bases, with 21 bases between them. The CDR3 has 15 residues. CDR3 region: CASSPRAGGSYGYTF. The CDR3 region has the DNA TGTGCCAGCTCGCCTAGGGCCGGCGGGAGTTATGGCTACACCTTC.

This clonotype has a handful of counts. The chain uses TRBV20-1 and TRBJ2-3; D may correspond to TRBD1 or TRBD2 (7 bases each). The V end was cut by 5 bases, the J end by 0 bases, with 18 bases between. The CDR3 loop spans 16 amino acids. The germline V gene has CDR1 DFQATT and CDR2 SNEGSKA (reference sequence). The CDR3 DNA is TGCAGTGCTGACGGGGGGACAGAACGTAGCACAGATACGCAGTATTTT. Translation gives CSADGGTERSTDTQYF.

This clonotype was counted only a few times. This may stem from a read error, because a much larger clone lies one nucleotide away. CDR3 nucleotides: TGTGCCAGCAGTGAAGGAAGCGGGGGGACCAATGAGCAGCTCTTC. It yields the protein CASSEGSGGTNEQLF. V gene TRBV2 combines with J gene TRBJ2-1, with 9 positions matching TRBD2. The CDR3 is 15 residues long. Per germline, CDR1 SNHLY and CDR2 FYNNEI.